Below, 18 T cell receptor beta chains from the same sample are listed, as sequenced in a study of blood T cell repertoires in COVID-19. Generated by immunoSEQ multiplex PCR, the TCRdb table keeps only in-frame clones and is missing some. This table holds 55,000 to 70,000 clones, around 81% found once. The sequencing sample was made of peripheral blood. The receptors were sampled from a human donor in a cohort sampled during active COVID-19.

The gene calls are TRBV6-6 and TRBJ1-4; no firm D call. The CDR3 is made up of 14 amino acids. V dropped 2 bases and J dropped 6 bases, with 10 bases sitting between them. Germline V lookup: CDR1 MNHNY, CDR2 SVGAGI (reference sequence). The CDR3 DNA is TGTGCCAGCAGTTACATCAGTCGGGATGAAAAACTGTTTTTT. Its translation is CASSYISRDEKLFF.

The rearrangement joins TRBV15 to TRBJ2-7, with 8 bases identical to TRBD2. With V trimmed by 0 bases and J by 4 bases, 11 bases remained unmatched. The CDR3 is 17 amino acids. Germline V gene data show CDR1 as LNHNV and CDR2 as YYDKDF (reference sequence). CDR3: CATSRDKRESGVYEQYF. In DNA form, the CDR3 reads TGTGCCACCAGCAGAGATAAGCGGGAGAGTGGGGTGTACGAGCAGTACTTC. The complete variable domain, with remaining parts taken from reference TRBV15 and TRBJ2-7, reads DAMVIQNPRYQVTQFGKPVTLSCSQTLNHNVMYWYQQKSSQAPKLLFHYYDKDFNNEADTPDNFQSRRPNTSFCFLDIRSPGLGDTAMYLCATSRDKRESGVYEQYFGPGTRLTVT.

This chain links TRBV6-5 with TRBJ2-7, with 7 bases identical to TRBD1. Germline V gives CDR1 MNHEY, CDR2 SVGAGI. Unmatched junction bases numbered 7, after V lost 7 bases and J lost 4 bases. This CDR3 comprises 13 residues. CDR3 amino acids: CASKGGLGYEQYF. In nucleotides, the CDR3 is TGTGCCAGCAAAGGGGGCCTTGGTTACGAGCAGTACTTC.

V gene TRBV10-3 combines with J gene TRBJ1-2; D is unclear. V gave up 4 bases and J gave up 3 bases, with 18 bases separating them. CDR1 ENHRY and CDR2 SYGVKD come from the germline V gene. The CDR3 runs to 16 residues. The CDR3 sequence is CAISAGSLQSYYGYTF. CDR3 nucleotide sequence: TGTGCCATCAGTGCCGGTTCCCTTCAATCCTACTATGGCTACACCTTC.

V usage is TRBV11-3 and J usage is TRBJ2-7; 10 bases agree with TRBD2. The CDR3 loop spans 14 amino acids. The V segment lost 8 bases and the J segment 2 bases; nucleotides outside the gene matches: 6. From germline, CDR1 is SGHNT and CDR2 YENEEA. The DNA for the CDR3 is TGTGCCAGCGCAGCGGGAGGGCCGACCTACGAGCAGTACTTC. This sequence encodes CASAAGGPTYEQYF.

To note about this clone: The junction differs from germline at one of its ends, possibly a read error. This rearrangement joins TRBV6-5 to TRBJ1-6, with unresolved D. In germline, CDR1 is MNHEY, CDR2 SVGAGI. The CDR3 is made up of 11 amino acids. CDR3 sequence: CASGYVYPLHF. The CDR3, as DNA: TGTGCCAGCGGTTACGTGTATCCCCTCCACTTT.

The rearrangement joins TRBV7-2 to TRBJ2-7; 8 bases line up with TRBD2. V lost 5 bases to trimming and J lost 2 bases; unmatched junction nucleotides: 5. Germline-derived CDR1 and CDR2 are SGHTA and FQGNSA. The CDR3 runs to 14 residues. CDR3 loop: CASSPDGGAYEQYF. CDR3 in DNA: TGTGCCAGCAGCCCTGACGGGGGGGCCTACGAGCAGTACTTC.

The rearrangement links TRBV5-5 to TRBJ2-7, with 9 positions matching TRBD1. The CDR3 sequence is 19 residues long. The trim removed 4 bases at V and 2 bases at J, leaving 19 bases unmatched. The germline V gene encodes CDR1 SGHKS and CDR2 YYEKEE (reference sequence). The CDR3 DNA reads TGTGCCAGCAGCCCACTAGACCCCTACTCCGGGACAGGGACCTACGAGCAGTACTTC. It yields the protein CASSPLDPYSGTGTYEQYF.

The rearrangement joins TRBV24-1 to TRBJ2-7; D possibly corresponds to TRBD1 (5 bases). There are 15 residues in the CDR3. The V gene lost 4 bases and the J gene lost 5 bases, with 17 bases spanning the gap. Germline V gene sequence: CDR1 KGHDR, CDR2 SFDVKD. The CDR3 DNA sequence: TGTGCCACCAGTGACTGGACATCTCAAGGGGACGAGCAGTACTTC. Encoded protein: CATSDWTSQGDEQYF.

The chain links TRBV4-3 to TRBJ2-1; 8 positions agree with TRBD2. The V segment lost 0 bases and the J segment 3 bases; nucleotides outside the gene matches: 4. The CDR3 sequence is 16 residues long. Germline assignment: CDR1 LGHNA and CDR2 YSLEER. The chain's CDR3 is CASSQDPAGGYNEQFF. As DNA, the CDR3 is TGCGCCAGCAGCCAAGACCCCGCGGGGGGCTACAATGAGCAGTTCTTC.

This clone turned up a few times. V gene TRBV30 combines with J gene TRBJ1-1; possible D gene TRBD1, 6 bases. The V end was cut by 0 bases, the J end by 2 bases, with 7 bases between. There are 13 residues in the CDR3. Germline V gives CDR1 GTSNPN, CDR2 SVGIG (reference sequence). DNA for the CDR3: TGTGCCTGGAGTGTGGACAGTAACACTGAAGCTTTCTTT. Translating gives CAWSVDSNTEAFF.

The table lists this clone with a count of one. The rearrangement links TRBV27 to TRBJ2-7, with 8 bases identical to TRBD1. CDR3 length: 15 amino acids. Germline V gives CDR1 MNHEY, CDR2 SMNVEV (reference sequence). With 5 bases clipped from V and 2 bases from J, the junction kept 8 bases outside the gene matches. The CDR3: CASSPRDRSTYEQYF. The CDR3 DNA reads TGTGCCAGCAGTCCTAGGGACAGGTCCACCTACGAGCAGTACTTC.

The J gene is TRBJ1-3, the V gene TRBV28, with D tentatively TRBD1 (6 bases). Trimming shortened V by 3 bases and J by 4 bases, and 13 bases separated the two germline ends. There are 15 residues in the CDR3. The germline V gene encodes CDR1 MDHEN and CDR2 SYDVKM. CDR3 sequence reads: CASSFYREAGNTIYF. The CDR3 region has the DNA TGTGCCAGCAGTTTTTACAGGGAAGCCGGAAACACCATATATTTT.

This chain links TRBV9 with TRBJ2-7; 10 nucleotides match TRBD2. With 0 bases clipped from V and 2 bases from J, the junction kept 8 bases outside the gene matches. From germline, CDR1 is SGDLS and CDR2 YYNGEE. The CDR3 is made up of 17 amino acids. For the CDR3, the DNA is TGTGCCAGCAGCGTAGAACCTAGCGGGAGTTTTCCCTACGAGCAGTACTTC. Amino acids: CASSVEPSGSFPYEQYF.

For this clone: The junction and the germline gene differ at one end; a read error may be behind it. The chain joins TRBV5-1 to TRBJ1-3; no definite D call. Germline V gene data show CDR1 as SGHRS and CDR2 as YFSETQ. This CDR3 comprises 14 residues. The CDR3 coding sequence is TGCGCCAGCAGTTTGGCGGGCTCTGGAAACACCATATATTTT. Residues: CASSLAGSGNTIYF. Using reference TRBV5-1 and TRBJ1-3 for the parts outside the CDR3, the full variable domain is KAGVTQTPRYLIKTRGQQVTLSCSPISGHRSVSWYQQTPGQGLQFLFEYFSETQRNKGNFPGRFSGRQFSNSRSEMNVSTLELGDSALYLCASSLAGSGNTIYFGEGSWLTVV.

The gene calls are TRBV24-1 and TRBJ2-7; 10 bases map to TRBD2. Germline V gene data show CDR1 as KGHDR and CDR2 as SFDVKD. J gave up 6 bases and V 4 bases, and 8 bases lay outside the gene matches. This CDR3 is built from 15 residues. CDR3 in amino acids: CATSDPASGSAEQYF. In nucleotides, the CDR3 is TGTGCCACCAGTGACCCCGCTAGCGGGAGCGCCGAGCAGTACTTC.

CDR3: CASSGTLAGVGTDTQYF. The CDR3 nucleotides read TGTGCCAGCAGCGGAACTTTAGCGGGAGTGGGAACAGATACGCAGTATTTT. V is TRBV7-9 and J is TRBJ2-3, with 9 bases fitting TRBD2. The J segment lost 3 bases and the V segment lost 5 bases, leaving 12 bases of the junction unmatched. CDR3 length equals 17 residues. CDR1 is SEHNR and CDR2 is FQNEAQ in the germline V gene (reference sequence).

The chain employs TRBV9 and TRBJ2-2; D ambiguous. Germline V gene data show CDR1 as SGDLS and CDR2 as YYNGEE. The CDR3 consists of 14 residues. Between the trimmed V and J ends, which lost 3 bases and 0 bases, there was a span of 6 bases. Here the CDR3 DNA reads TGTGCCAGCAGCGAGCAACCGAACACCGGGGAGCTGTTTTTT. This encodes CASSEQPNTGELFF.